What follows are 20 T cell receptor beta chains derived from one specimen sequenced in a study of cytomegalovirus exposure and HLA in healthy donors (TCRdb year 2017). The library was built by means of the immunoSEQ multiplex PCR assay. For the multiplex PCR, a mixture combining 60 forward primers for TCR Vbeta segments and 13 reverse primers for TCR Jbeta segments was used. As stored in TCRdb, this immuneACCESS dataset retains in-frame rearrangements with V and J assigned. A fraction of the clones does not appear; measured against another copy, unresolved V genes explain less than half of the discrepancy, and the remainder lacks a known reason. The sample's records list 130,000 or so clones. Over 1.5% of the sample lies in the top ten. Sequencing input: PBMCs. Receptors were obtained from a woman aged 40 to 50 in good health and CMV-seropositive.

The chain joins TRBV14 to TRBJ2-3; maybe TRBD1 (6 bases). Germline CDR1 SGHDN, CDR2 FVKESK. CDR3 size: 15 residues. Trimming left V 8 bases short and J 1 base short, with 16 bases between. The CDR3 spells CASDQTGSGTDTQYF. The CDR3 nucleotides are TGTGCCAGCGACCAAACAGGGTCCGGCACAGATACGCAGTATTTT. Variable domain in full (rest from reference TRBV14 and TRBJ2-3): EAGVTQFPSHSVIEKGQTVTLRCDPISGHDNLYWYRRVMGKEIKFLLHFVKESKQDESGMPNNRFLAERTGGTYSTLKVQPAELEDSGVYFCASDQTGSGTDTQYFGPGTRLTVL.

The genes are TRBV5-1 and TRBJ2-7; 8 bases match TRBD1. In germline, CDR1 is SGHRS, CDR2 YFSETQ. The CDR3 contains 14 residues. With 2 bases clipped from V and 3 bases from J, the junction kept 4 bases outside the gene matches. This CDR3 is CASSLPGTGYEQYF. CDR3 DNA sequence: TGCGCCAGCAGCTTACCCGGGACAGGCTACGAGCAGTACTTC.

V and J are TRBV9 and TRBJ2-1, with 7 bases identical to TRBD2. Unmatched junction bases numbered 5, after V lost 4 bases and J lost 1 base. The CDR3 sequence is 15 residues long. Germline assignment: CDR1 SGDLS and CDR2 YYNGEE. The CDR3 DNA follows: TGTGCCAGCAGCTTGGGGGGGGAGTCCTACAATGAGCAGTTCTTC. Its translation is CASSLGGESYNEQFF.

The chain recombines TRBV5-1 with TRBJ2-7, with D tentatively TRBD2 (6 bases). The CDR3 is 14 residues long. Deletions cut 2 bases from V and 6 bases from J, with 15 bases between. The V gene's germline CDR1 is SGHRS and CDR2 YFSETQ. DNA for the CDR3: TGCGCCAGCAGCTTCAACCCCCAGGAGGGCGAGCAGTACTTC. As protein: CASSFNPQEGEQYF.

This chain connects TRBV28 to TRBJ1-5, with D possibly TRBD1 on 5 matching bases. V gave up 6 bases and J gave up 4 bases, with 13 bases separating them. Germline V CDR1 and CDR2: MDHEN, SYDVKM. The CDR3 totals 14 residues. In DNA, the CDR3 is TGTGCCAGCAGGGTTACAGGAGAGAATCAGCCCCAGCATTTT. The encoded protein is CASRVTGENQPQHF.

The chain couples TRBV7-3 to TRBJ1-1; TRBD1 might be the D (5 bases). The germline V gene has CDR1 SGHTA and CDR2 FQGTGA. V was pared by 6 bases and J by 3 bases, with 11 bases between. The CDR3 covers 13 residues. The DNA for the CDR3 is TGTGCCAGCAGAAGGGGTGTAGACACTGAAGCTTTCTTT. Translation: CASRRGVDTEAFF.

This sequence joins TRBV6-1 and TRBJ1-2, with 9 bases fitting TRBD1. The CDR3 contains 13 residues. From germline, CDR1 is MNHNS and CDR2 SASEGT. Trimming at V came to 4 bases and at J to 3 bases, leaving 0 bases not matched to a gene. The CDR3, as DNA: TGTGCCAGCAGTGGGACAGGGGACTATGGCTACACCTTC. Protein product: CASSGTGDYGYTF.

This sequence joins TRBV6-1 and TRBJ2-5; tentatively, D is TRBD2 (6 bases). V was pared by 8 bases and J by 5 bases, with 15 bases between. This CDR3 is 13 amino acids long. Germline CDR1 reads MNHNS; CDR2 reads SASEGT. The CDR3, as DNA: TGTGCCAGCGGCGGGACTCAGTCTGAGACCCAGTACTTC. Amino acids: CASGGTQSETQYF.

Written as DNA, the CDR3 is TGTGCCAGCAGTCCCACCGTGCGCGCGTACCAAGAGACCCAGTACTTC. This encodes CASSPTVRAYQETQYF. This rearrangement joins TRBV27 to TRBJ2-5; D remains ambiguous. CDR3 length: 16 residues. CDR1 is MNHEY, CDR2 SMNVEV, per germline (reference sequence). V lost 5 bases and J 0 bases, leaving 16 bases between the germline ends.

The chain combines TRBV5-6 with TRBJ2-7, with TRBD1 as a possible D gene (5 bases). Germline CDR1 and CDR2: SGHDT and YYEEEE. This CDR3 spans 13 amino acids. Deletions cut 4 bases from V and 5 bases from J, with 13 bases between. The DNA of the CDR3 is TGTGCCAGCAGCGCCCAGGGTCGGGACGAGCAGTACTTC. Its translation: CASSAQGRDEQYF.

This sequence joins TRBV27 and TRBJ2-3; 10 bases align to TRBD2. Trimming at V came to 5 bases and at J to 2 bases, leaving 7 bases not matched to a gene. The length of the CDR3 is 16 residues. The germline CDR1 and CDR2 sequences are MNHEY and SMNVEV (reference sequence). In DNA form, the CDR3 reads TGTGCCAGCAGTCTCAGCGGGAGGGCAGTCACAGATACGCAGTATTTT. Amino acid sequence: CASSLSGRAVTDTQYF.

The chain joins TRBV5-1 to TRBJ2-3; 8 bases fit TRBD2. Trimming took 2 bases from V and 1 from J; bases not matched to a gene: 3. The CDR3 loop spans 15 amino acids. CDR1 and CDR2 (germline): SGHRS, YFSETQ. DNA for the CDR3: TGCGCCAGCAGCTTTAGCGGGATGGGCACAGATACGCAGTATTTT. Its translation is CASSFSGMGTDTQYF.

The chain employs TRBV7-9 and TRBJ2-2, with unresolved D. Germline loops: CDR1 SEHNR, CDR2 FQNEAQ (reference sequence). Trimming pared 5 bases from V and 8 bases from J, leaving 9 bases between. CDR3 size: 12 residues. For the CDR3, the DNA is TGTGCCAGCAGCCCCCGCGCGGGGGAGCTGTTTTTT. It translates to CASSPRAGELFF.

The chain couples TRBV10-3 to TRBJ1-1, with a weak D call TRBD1 (5 bases). Trimming cost V 2 bases and J 1 base, with 11 bases left between them. This CDR3 contains 15 residues. Looked up from germline, CDR1 is ENHRY and CDR2 is SYGVKD. The CDR3 protein is CAISETYQGNTEAFF. In nucleotides, the CDR3 is TGTGCCATCAGTGAGACATACCAGGGGAACACTGAAGCTTTCTTT.

The CDR3 nucleotides read TGTGCCAGCAGCTGGACAGGGAACTCCTACAATGAGCAGTTCTTC. It yields the protein CASSWTGNSYNEQFF. This chain joins TRBV28 and TRBJ2-1; the match to TRBD1 covers 8 bases. There are 15 residues in the CDR3. The V segment lost 6 bases and the J segment 0 bases; nucleotides outside the gene matches: 4. Germline CDR1 reads MDHEN; CDR2 reads SYDVKM.

This chain uses TRBV7-2 with TRBJ2-4; possibly TRBD2 for D (6 bases). The germline CDR1 and CDR2 sequences are SGHTA and FQGNSA. Trimming took 3 bases from V and 6 from J, leaving 21 bases between them. The CDR3 is made up of 17 amino acids. CDR3 sequence (DNA): TGTGCCAGCAGCTTTCCTATGGACTCCCTCGGGGGAAACATTCAGTACTTC. Its translation is CASSFPMDSLGGNIQYF.

The genes are TRBV13 and TRBJ2-6, with TRBD2 as a possible D gene (6 bases). CDR3 length: 18 residues. Between the trimmed V and J ends, which lost 0 bases and 4 bases, there was a span of 16 bases. The germline CDR1 and CDR2 sequences are PRHDT and FYEKMQ (reference sequence). CDR3 coding DNA: TGTGCCAGCAGCTTAGGCGGGAGTAGGCGGTCCGGGGCCAACGTCCTGACTTTC. Amino acid sequence: CASSLGGSRRSGANVLTF. Based on the CDR3 plus reference TRBV13 and TRBJ2-6, the full variable domain is AAGVIQSPRHLIKEKRETATLKCYPIPRHDTVYWYQQGPGQDPQFLISFYEKMQSDKGSIPDRFSAQQFSDYHSELNMSSLELGDSALYFCASSLGGSRRSGANVLTFGAGSRLTVL.

The chain links TRBV7-2 to TRBJ2-5; TRBD2 matches 10 bases. Germline-derived CDR1 and CDR2 are SGHTA and FQGNSA. The junction had 13 bases not matched to a gene; V was cut back by 5 bases and J by 7 bases. The CDR3 consists of 16 residues. The CDR3 DNA reads TGTGCCAGCAGCACCCGGGTAGCGGGAGGCCGGGGGACCCAGTACTTC. Protein sequence: CASSTRVAGGRGTQYF.

The gene calls are TRBV28 and TRBJ2-2; maybe TRBD1 (6 bases). CDR1 MDHEN and CDR2 SYDVKM come from the germline V gene. The V gene lost 7 bases and the J gene lost 7 bases, with 10 bases spanning the gap. The CDR3 has 12 residues. The CDR3 protein is CASTGVIGELFF. As DNA, the CDR3 is TGTGCCAGCACAGGGGTGATCGGGGAGCTGTTTTTT.

The chain has TRBV29-1 and TRBJ2-5; 7 positions agree with TRBD1. The DNA matches TRBJ2-7 better at its end, which makes the J call doubtful. In germline, CDR1 is SQVTM, CDR2 ANQGSEA. The CDR3 runs to 16 residues. The CDR3 DNA sequence: TGCAGCGTCTATTTAATTAACAGGGGTGACTCCTACGAGCAGTACTTC. Translated: CSVYLINRGDSYEQYF.